A single sample is the source of the 21 T cell receptor beta chains below, sequenced in a study of cytomegalovirus exposure and HLA in healthy donors. 60 Vbeta and 13 Jbeta primers were used in PCR. Produced via immunoSEQ multiplex PCR; TCRdb's table is partial and in-frame only. The table records about 76,000 clones, under 85% of them present only once. Sequences were obtained from PBMCs. The source is a woman aged 40-49 years in good health and CMV-seropositive.

This chain uses TRBV6-6 with TRBJ2-7, with a weak D call TRBD1 (5 bases). V was shortened by 5 bases and J by 5 bases, with 7 bases between the two germline ends. The CDR3 is made up of 11 amino acids. CDR1 and CDR2 from the germline V gene are MNHNY and SVGAGI (reference sequence). The CDR3 sequence is CASSSRDEQYF. CDR3 DNA: TGTGCCAGCAGTAGCAGGGACGAGCAGTACTTC.

This clone came up once. This chain joins TRBV19 and TRBJ1-4; D uncertain. Trimming removed 8 bases at V and 4 bases at J, with 8 bases between. This CDR3 has 12 amino acids. Germline lookup yields CDR1 LNHDA and CDR2 SQIVND (reference sequence). The CDR3 reads CASSPSNEKLFF. DNA of the CDR3: TGTGCCAGTTCCCCGAGTAATGAAAAACTGTTTTTT. Full variable domain (remainder filled in from reference TRBV19 and TRBJ1-4): DGGITQSPKYLFRKEGQNVTLSCEQNLNHDAMYWYRQDPGQGLRLIYYSQIVNDFQKGDIAEGYSVSREKKESFPLTVTSAQKNPTAFYLCASSPSNEKLFFGSGTQLSVL.

J is TRBJ1-5 and V is TRBV23-1, with D perhaps TRBD1 (6 bases). TRBV23-1 carries the ORF label, with uncertain function. The CDR3 sequence is 17 residues long. V was pared by 1 base and J by 0 bases, with 13 bases between. The CDR3 sequence: CASSQLGTNYSNQPQHF. CDR3 nucleotide sequence: TGCGCCAGCAGTCAATTAGGGACAAACTATAGCAATCAGCCCCAGCATTTT.

V gene TRBV6-1 combines with J gene TRBJ1-5; a possible D gene is TRBD1 (6 bases). With 6 bases removed from V and 3 bases from J, the gap between germline ends came to 12 bases. This CDR3 is built from 14 residues. CDR1 is MNHNS and CDR2 is SASEGT in the germline V gene. This chain's CDR3 is CASRGQGNNQPQHF. The CDR3 bases are TGTGCCAGCAGGGGCCAGGGGAACAATCAGCCCCAGCATTTT.

By sample fraction, this clone is medium-sized. V usage is TRBV9 and J usage is TRBJ2-2, with 7 positions matching TRBD2. The CDR3 runs to 14 residues. The V gene end was trimmed by 3 bases and the J gene end by 4 bases; junction bases not matched to a gene: 3. The germline CDR1 and CDR2 sequences are SGDLS and YYNGEE. DNA for the CDR3: TGTGCCAGCAGCGACCCGGGGGGCACCGGGGAGCTGTTTTTT. Amino acid sequence: CASSDPGGTGELFF.

In its sample, this clone was seen once. The rearrangement links TRBV4-3 to TRBJ2-7; 7 bases are a match to TRBD1. V lost 0 bases and J lost 3; bases outside the gene matches: 11. The germline V gene encodes CDR1 LGHNA and CDR2 YSLEER. The CDR3 covers 17 residues. CDR3 residues: CASSQDRQGDTGYEQYF. The DNA of the CDR3 is TGCGCCAGCAGCCAAGATCGCCAGGGGGACACCGGCTACGAGCAGTACTTC.

The rearrangement joins TRBV27 to TRBJ2-3, with no clear D. Germline V gives CDR1 MNHEY, CDR2 SMNVEV (reference sequence). The V end was cut by 0 bases, the J end by 2 bases, with 9 bases between. The CDR3 extends over 15 amino acids. The CDR3 DNA follows: TGTGCCAGCAGTTTATCCTTAGCAAACACAGATACGCAGTATTTT. It codes for CASSLSLANTDTQYF.

V is TRBV4-3 and J is TRBJ2-6, with 7 bases aligning to TRBD1. There are 18 residues in the CDR3. After removal of 1 base from V and 0 bases from J, the junction contained 6 bases not matched to a gene. Germline V gene lookup returns CDR1 LGHNA and CDR2 YSLEER. The CDR3 DNA is TGCGCCAGCAGCCAAGGAGAGGGACAGCTCTCTGGGGCCAACGTCCTGACTTTC. Its protein is CASSQGEGQLSGANVLTF.

In regard to this clone: This could be a read error, since a much larger clone is one nucleotide away. V is TRBV7-2 and J is TRBJ2-5; D is ambiguous. The CDR3 spans 11 residues. Trimming took 4 bases from V and 2 from J, leaving 2 bases between them. CDR1 and CDR2 (germline): SGHTA, FQGNSA. The CDR3 spells CASSSQETQYF. For the CDR3, the DNA is TGTGCCAGCAGCTCTCAAGAGACCCAGTACTTC.

V and J are TRBV6-5 and TRBJ1-3; no reliable D call. V shed 5 bases and J shed 0 bases, with 8 bases lying between them. Germline V CDR1 and CDR2: MNHEY, SVGAGI. The CDR3 length is 14 residues. The chain's CDR3 is CASSPDTSGNTIYF. Here the CDR3 DNA reads TGTGCCAGCAGTCCCGACACCTCTGGAAACACCATATATTTT.

This chain uses TRBV4-2 with TRBJ1-1, with no clear D. CDR1 LGHNA and CDR2 YNFKEQ come from the germline V gene. The CDR3 loop spans 16 amino acids. With 0 bases removed from V and 0 bases from J, the gap between germline ends came to 11 bases. The CDR3 DNA reads TGTGCCAGCAGCCAAGATGGGCAGCTAATGAACACTGAAGCTTTCTTT. Its translation: CASSQDGQLMNTEAFF.

The chain recombines TRBV6-1 with TRBJ2-7, with 9 bases lining up with TRBD2. V lost 6 bases and J lost 5; bases outside the gene matches: 11. CDR3 length: 15 amino acids. Germline CDR1 reads MNHNS; CDR2 reads SASEGT. CDR3 region: CASSPGTSNLHEQYF. In DNA, the CDR3 is TGTGCCAGCAGCCCCGGGACTAGCAATCTCCACGAGCAGTACTTC.

The V gene is TRBV6-6, the J gene TRBJ2-1, with D perhaps matching TRBD2 (7 bases). V was clipped by 0 bases and J by 7 bases, with 16 bases between them. This CDR3 comprises 16 residues. Germline V CDR1 and CDR2: MNHNY, SVGAGI (reference sequence). CDR3 amino acids: CASSYSEGGYRNEQFF. CDR3 coding DNA: TGTGCCAGCAGTTACTCAGAGGGGGGGTACAGAAATGAGCAGTTCTTC.

The rearrangement joins TRBV10-3 to TRBJ1-2, with D possibly matching TRBD1 (5 bases). Trimming cost V 8 bases and J 3 bases, with 7 bases left between them. CDR1 and CDR2 from the germline V gene are ENHRY and SYGVKD. The length of the CDR3 is 11 residues. The CDR3 here is CAIEGDYGYTF. CDR3 DNA sequence: TGTGCCATCGAAGGGGACTATGGCTACACCTTC.

V and J are TRBV18 and TRBJ2-7, with 7 bases identical to TRBD1. After removal of 3 bases from V and 1 base from J, the junction contained 6 bases not matched to a gene. Germline V gives CDR1 KGHSH, CDR2 LQKENI. The CDR3 contains 15 residues. The CDR3 here is CASSPAQGKSYEQYF. Written as DNA, the CDR3 is TGTGCCAGCTCACCGGCACAGGGGAAATCCTACGAGCAGTACTTC. The variable domain in full, with the rest retrieved from reference TRBV18 and TRBJ2-7, is NAGVMQNPRHLVRRRGQEARLRCSPMKGHSHVYWYRQLPEEGLKFMVYLQKENIIDESGMPKERFSAEFPKEGPSILRIQQVVRGDSAAYFCASSPAQGKSYEQYFGPGTRLTVT.

This chain connects TRBV28 to TRBJ1-3; TRBD1 agrees at 7 bases. Germline V gene data show CDR1 as MDHEN and CDR2 as SYDVKM. Germline trimming cut 4 bases from V and 7 bases from J; bases unmatched to any gene: 7. The CDR3 loop spans 14 amino acids. This CDR3 reads CASSSGQAGNTIYF. DNA for the CDR3: TGTGCCAGCAGTTCCGGACAGGCCGGGAACACCATATATTTT.

The chain carries TRBV4-2 and TRBJ1-5; 7 nucleotides align to TRBD1. Germline lookup yields CDR1 LGHNA and CDR2 YNFKEQ. V lost 3 bases to trimming and J lost 5 bases; unmatched junction nucleotides: 7. This CDR3 is built from 15 residues. CDR3 in DNA: TGTGCCAGCAGCCAGATACAGGGGCGGGATCAGCCCCAGCATTTT. It encodes CASSQIQGRDQPQHF.

This rearrangement joins TRBV7-2 to TRBJ2-7, with 14 bases lining up with TRBD2. With 4 bases clipped from V and 2 bases from J, the junction kept 10 bases outside the gene matches. The CDR3 has 18 residues. CDR1 and CDR2 from the germline V gene are SGHTA and FQGNSA. CDR3 loop: CASSSTGLAGGPTYEQYF. The CDR3 bases are TGTGCCAGCAGCTCGACAGGACTAGCGGGGGGTCCCACCTACGAGCAGTACTTC.

This chain connects TRBV28 to TRBJ2-7; TRBD1 matches 8 bases. With 2 bases clipped from V and 2 bases from J, the junction kept 8 bases outside the gene matches. This CDR3 has 16 amino acids. Germline V gene lookup returns CDR1 MDHEN and CDR2 SYDVKM. Here the CDR3 DNA reads TGTGCCAGCAGTTTAAAGTTCGGACAGGGAACCTACGAGCAGTACTTC. This encodes CASSLKFGQGTYEQYF. Full variable domain (rest looked up from reference TRBV28 and TRBJ2-7): DVKVTQSSRYLVKRTGEKVFLECVQDMDHENMFWYRQDPGLGLRLIYFSYDVKMKEKGDIPEGYSVSREKKERFSLILESASTNQTSMYLCASSLKFGQGTYEQYFGPGTRLTVT.

This clone came up once. The CDR3: CASLGAGFGYTF. CDR3 nucleotides: TGTGCCAGCCTGGGGGCAGGGTTTGGCTACACCTTC. The chain combines TRBV6-1 with TRBJ1-2, with D possibly being TRBD1 (6 bases). Per germline, CDR1 MNHNS and CDR2 SASEGT. V dropped 8 bases and J dropped 7 bases, with 14 bases sitting between them. This CDR3 has 12 amino acids.

The gene calls are TRBV29-1 and TRBJ2-3, with a weak D call TRBD2 (5 bases). The CDR3 covers 11 residues. Germline V gives CDR1 SQVTM, CDR2 ANQGSEA. Deletions cut 3 bases from V and 4 bases from J, with 5 bases between. CDR3 coding DNA: TGCAGCGTTGAGAGGGCAGATACGCAGTATTTT. It is translated as CSVERADTQYF.